Sequencing of this TCR beta chain was carried out in a study of blood T cell repertoires in COVID-19. Looking at the study overall: Material from acute and convalescent COVID-19 was sourced from the United States, Italy and Spain. T cells, B-cell-depleted T cells, or PBMCs provided the cDNA or gDNA that served as material.

Only in-frame clones appear in the TCRdb table, and some are missing; sequencing was by immunoSEQ multiplex PCR. The table lists 200,000 to 250,000 clones, around 90% of them singletons. This sequence was found in a young man with acute or convalescent COVID-19. The sample comprised peripheral blood.

In nucleotides, the CDR3 is TGTGCCAGCTCACCACCGGAGGTTCGCTACGAGCAGTACTTC. Protein product: CASSPPEVRYEQYF. The chain combines TRBV18 with TRBJ2-7, with D possibly TRBD2 on 5 matching bases. CDR1 and CDR2 (germline): KGHSH, LQKENI. This CDR3 is 14 amino acids long. The ends were cut back, 0 bases at V and 3 bases at J, with 9 bases in the middle.